A single sample gave rise to the 3 T cell receptor beta chains below, sequenced in a study of blood T cell repertoires in COVID-19. The method was immunoSEQ multiplex PCR; TCRdb's version includes in-frame clones alone and lacks a portion of them. Among some 100,000 clones listed, 85% to 90% were seen once. Sequencing used peripheral blood. Every receptor here comes from a man between 45 and 60 years old with COVID-19, enrolled during active disease.

The rearrangement uses TRBV5-1 and TRBJ2-7, with TRBD1 identical over 7 bases. Trimming cost V 4 bases and J 5 bases; bases outside gene matches: 15. The CDR3 loop spans 16 amino acids. CDR1 and CDR2 from the germline V gene are SGHRS and YFSETQ. CDR3 sequence: CASSLYRQGNLNEQYF. CDR3 bases: TGCGCCAGCAGCCTGTACCGACAGGGTAATTTGAACGAGCAGTACTTC.

This chain joins TRBV19 and TRBJ2-4; 9 bases line up with TRBD2. The CDR3 loop spans 17 amino acids. V shed 5 bases, J shed 3 bases, and the junction held 11 bases outside the gene matches. The germline CDR1 and CDR2 sequences are LNHDA and SQIVND (reference sequence). The CDR3 DNA sequence: TGTGCCAGTAGTTCCTTTGCGGGGGGGCCGGTCAAAAACATTCAGTACTTC. Its protein is CASSSFAGGPVKNIQYF.

The gene calls are TRBV6-6 and TRBJ1-6, with 10 bases aligning to TRBD1. The germline CDR1 and CDR2 sequences are MNHNY and SVGAGI (reference sequence). Trimming removed 10 bases from V and 10 bases from J; junction bases left unmatched: 4. This CDR3 spans 12 amino acids. The CDR3 spells CATGQGYSPLHF. Written as DNA, the CDR3 is TGTGCCACGGGACAGGGGTACTCACCCCTCCACTTT.